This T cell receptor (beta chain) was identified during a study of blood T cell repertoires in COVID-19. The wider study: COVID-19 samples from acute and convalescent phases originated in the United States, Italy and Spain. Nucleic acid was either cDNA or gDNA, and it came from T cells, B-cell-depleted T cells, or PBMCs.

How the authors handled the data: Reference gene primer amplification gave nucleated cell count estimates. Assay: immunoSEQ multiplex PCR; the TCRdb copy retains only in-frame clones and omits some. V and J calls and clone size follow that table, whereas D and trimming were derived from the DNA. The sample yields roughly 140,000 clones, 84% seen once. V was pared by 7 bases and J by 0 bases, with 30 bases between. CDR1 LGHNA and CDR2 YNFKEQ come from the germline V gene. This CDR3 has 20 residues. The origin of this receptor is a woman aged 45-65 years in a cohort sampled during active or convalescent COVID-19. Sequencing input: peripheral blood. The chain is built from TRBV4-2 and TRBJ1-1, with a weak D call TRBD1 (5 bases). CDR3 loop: CASTSQPLGGRRRVNTEAFF. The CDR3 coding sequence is TGTGCCAGCACCTCACAGCCCTTAGGAGGGCGGCGCAGGGTGAACACTGAAGCTTTCTTT.